This record concerns one TCR beta chain sequence. This clonotype has a handful of counts. The target of this receptor is not known. One base away there is no much larger clone; base qualities are not given. This record belongs to a study of breast tumors, draining lymph nodes, adjacent tissues (dated by TCRdb to between 2015 and 2016). Regarding the study in general: TCR beta repertoires were compared across tumor, adjacent nontumor tissue and axillary lymph nodes obtained from breast cancer patients. The study was designed to assess the relationships and possible T-cell exchange between tumor, surrounding tissue and draining lymph node repertoires in human breast cancer. Points the paper makes about the study in general: The conclusion that tumor T cells originate in lymph nodes was presented as consistent with a hypothesis rather than as directly demonstrated. The data were judged consistent with most tumor T cells deriving from the lymph node and then expanding within tumor tissue. Tumor T-cell repertoires showed less diversity than lymph node repertoires and more diversity than nontumor tissue repertoires, and tumor T-cell repertoires showed preferential V and J gene usage. Tumor and nontumor tissue repertoires were significantly more similar in luminal-like than in basal-like breast cancer.

Germline trimming amounts to 5 bases on V and 6 bases on J, with 13 as the count of junction bases outside the gene matches. CDR1 and CDR2 were assigned from the germline V gene (reference sequence) as PRHDT and FYEKMQ. From the cysteine up to the phenylalanine, the CDR3 has a length of 15 residues. CDR3 DNA is the only sequence kept; it has 45 bases, read in frame from the first base. The run used an Illumina HiSeq 2000. Multiplex PCR amplification was used to generate the TCR beta chain libraries. High-throughput sequencing was used to analyze the amplified TCR beta chain products. TCRdb itself trimmed the public reads at Q25 with fastp, ran MiXCR and retained productive beta chains. Under each unique CDR3 protein, matching rows form one entry showing the most common genes and DNA. This sample comprises tens of thousands of distinct CDR3 sequences, 63% of them detected only once. About 18% of the sample goes to the ten largest clones.

Sequenced material: breast tumor tissue. This TCR came from a female donor with breast cancer. Some clones in this sample may be carry-over from other donors' samples. The V and J segments used are TRBV13 and TRBJ2-7, with 7 bases in between that match TRBD2. The DNA reads TGTGCCAGCAGCCCCCAAGTTAGCGGGTTTTTCGAGCAGTACTTC. This translates into CASSPQVSGFFEQYF.